Listed below are T cell receptor beta chains from one sample, sequenced in a study of blood T cell repertoires in COVID-19. The protocol was immunoSEQ multiplex PCR, while the TCRdb copy is restricted to in-frame clones and leaves out a portion. In the table there are 200,000 to 250,000 clones, roughly 80% of which are singletons. The material sequenced was peripheral blood. All receptors come from a woman older than 75 with acute or convalescent COVID-19. Both conserved end residues are part of each CDR3. The D gene is left open where the match is weak. Some rows mark clone size as missing; the rest say once, few, many or name a class of expanded clone.

v_call,d_call,clone_size,j_call,cdr3_nt,cdr3_aa
TRBV3-1/TRBV3-2,.,.,TRBJ2-7,TGTGCCAGCAGCCAGGGGGGGGGCACTTACGAGCAGTACTTC,CASSQGGGTYEQYF
TRBV6-5,TRBD2,.,TRBJ2-3,TGTGCCAGCAGTTGGACTAGCGGACCAACAGATACGCAGTATTTT,CASSWTSGPTDTQYF
TRBV30,.,.,TRBJ1-5,TGTGCCTGGACCCTGGGGGGGGGAGGCAATCAGCCCCAGCATTTT,CAWTLGGGGNQPQHF
TRBV7-2,.,few,TRBJ2-1,TGTGCCAGCAGCTTATCGACGGGGGCCTACAATGAGCAGTTCTTC,CASSLSTGAYNEQFF
TRBV28,TRBD2,.,TRBJ2-1,TGTGCCAGCAGTCCGACCCCCGCGGGAGGCTACAATGAGCAGTTCTTC,CASSPTPAGGYNEQFF
TRBV29-1,TRBD2,few,TRBJ2-7,TGCAGCGTTGAAGAAGCGGGACGCGGGGGGGAGCAGTACTTC,CSVEEAGRGGEQYF
TRBV19,.,.,TRBJ2-7,TGTGCCAGTAGTATAACCTCCTACGAGTCCCAGCAGTACTTC,CASSITSYESQQYF
TRBV2,.,.,TRBJ1-1,TGTGCCAGCAGTGAAGAGGGCGGGACTGAAGCTTTCTTT,CASSEEGGTEAFF
TRBV28,.,.,TRBJ1-2,TGTGCCAGCAAGGGGGTTAACTATGGCTACACCTTC,CASKGVNYGYTF
TRBV28,TRBD1,few,TRBJ1-2,TGTGCCAGCAGTTTAGTCGGGGACAGGGGATCATATGGCTACACCTTC,CASSLVGDRGSYGYTF
TRBV5-4,TRBD1,.,TRBJ1-4,TGTGCCAGCAGCCAAATGACAGGGTTGAGAGAAAAACTGTTTTTT,CASSQMTGLREKLFF
TRBV19,TRBD1,few,TRBJ1-4,TGTGCCAGTAGCCCAACAGGGGGCAAACTGTTTTTT,CASSPTGGKLFF
TRBV6-5,.,once,TRBJ1-1,TGTGCCAGCAGTTACTCAGGGGGGGGATGGACTGAAGCTTTCTTT,CASSYSGGGWTEAFF
TRBV10-3,TRBD1,.,TRBJ2-1,TGTGCCATCGGGGAGGGACAGGGCTTCAATGAGCAGTTCTTC,CAIGEGQGFNEQFF
TRBV2,.,.,TRBJ1-4,TGTGCCAGCAGTCCGGGTCAGGGTGGTAATGAAAAACTGTTTTTT,CASSPGQGGNEKLFF
TRBV4-3,.,.,TRBJ1-2,TGCGCCAGCAGCCAAGACGAGGGCGGTGGCTACACCTTC,CASSQDEGGGYTF
TRBV11-2,TRBD2,.,TRBJ2-1,TGTGCCAGCAGCTTTCAGACTAGCGGGGGGTCCCCCCAGTTCTTC,CASSFQTSGGSPQFF
TRBV18,TRBD1,.,TRBJ2-3,TGTGCCAGCTCTGAGGACAGGGTCGGAGATACGCAGTATTTT,CASSEDRVGDTQYF
TRBV4-3,.,.,TRBJ1-2,TGCGCCAGCAGCCAAGTGGCAGGTTCATATGGCTACACCTTC,CASSQVAGSYGYTF
TRBV11-3,TRBD1,.,TRBJ1-6,TGTGCCAGCAGCTTGGGACAGGGGGGATATAATTCACCCCTCCACTTT,CASSLGQGGYNSPLHF
TRBV7-9,.,.,TRBJ1-4,TGTGCCAGCAGCCCCCGAGGGGGGGCGGCGGCTAATGAAAAACTGTTTTTT,CASSPRGGAAANEKLFF
TRBV6-5,.,.,TRBJ2-7,TGTGCCAGCAGTTATACGGGGGACGAGCAGTACTTC,CASSYTGDEQYF
TRBV19,.,.,TRBJ2-1,TGTGCCAGTAGCGTCGGACAGTACAATGAGCAGTTCTTC,CASSVGQYNEQFF
TRBV7-2,.,.,TRBJ1-3,TGTGCCAGCAGCCGTGTAGGGGGGGCTGGAAACACCATATATTTT,CASSRVGGAGNTIYF
TRBV6-6,TRBD2,few,TRBJ2-7,TGTGCCAGCACCAGACTAGCGAGCTCCTACGAGCAGTACTTC,CASTRLASSYEQYF
TRBV9,.,.,TRBJ2-3,TGTGCCAGCAGCGTAGCGGGGGGCACTAGCACAGATACGCAGTATTTT,CASSVAGGTSTDTQYF
TRBV3-1/TRBV3-2,TRBD2,once,TRBJ2-1,TGTGCCAGCAGCCCGGGGGGTGAGCAGTTCTTC,CASSPGGEQFF
TRBV4-3,TRBD2,.,TRBJ2-3,TGCGCCAGCAGCCAAGATGGTAGCGGGGGTACAGATACGCAGTATTTT,CASSQDGSGGTDTQYF
TRBV3-1/TRBV3-2,TRBD2,.,TRBJ2-5,TGTGCCAGCAGCGTGCGGGGGATCCAAGAGACCCAGTACTTC,CASSVRGIQETQYF
TRBV4-1,.,.,TRBJ1-1,TGCGCCAGCAGCCCCTTACAGTTTAGCACTGAAGCTTTCTTT,CASSPLQFSTEAFF
TRBV28,.,.,TRBJ1-1,TGTGCCAGCAGTTTATCCCACAGCATGAACACTGAAGCTTTCTTT,CASSLSHSMNTEAFF
TRBV3-1/TRBV3-2,TRBD2,.,TRBJ2-7,TGTGCCAGCAGACTCGGGACTAGCGGGCCATACGAGCAGTACTTC,CASRLGTSGPYEQYF
TRBV9,.,.,TRBJ2-2,TGTGCCAGCAGCGTAGAGGGCGGGGATTACACCGGGGAGCTGTTTTTT,CASSVEGGDYTGELFF
TRBV27,.,.,TRBJ1-5,TGTGCCAGCAGTTCGGGAGTTTGGGGCAATCAGCCCCAGCATTTT,CASSSGVWGNQPQHF
TRBV9,.,.,TRBJ2-3,TGTGCCAGCAGCTTGAGCGGAAGCACAGATACGCAGTATTTT,CASSLSGSTDTQYF
TRBV28,TRBD2,.,TRBJ2-1,TGTGCCAGCAGTTCAGCAGGCATCAGCGGGAGCTCTACTGAGCAGTTCTTC,CASSSAGISGSSTEQFF
TRBV19,.,many,TRBJ1-2,TGTGCCACCCTACCGACAGGACCCTATGGCTACACCTTC,CATLPTGPYGYTF
TRBV7-2,TRBD1,.,TRBJ1-2,TGTGCCAGCAGCCTCACAGGGGGCTATGGCTACACCTTC,CASSLTGGYGYTF
TRBV5-6,.,.,TRBJ2-7,TGTGCCAGCAGCTTGGGGCTCGAGCAGTACTTC,CASSLGLEQYF
TRBV11-3,.,.,TRBJ1-2,TGTGCCAGCAGCTTAGAGGGCAGGGGATCCAACTATGGCTACACCTTC,CASSLEGRGSNYGYTF
TRBV7-8,TRBD2,.,TRBJ2-1,TGTGCCAGCAGTTTGACTAGCGGGGGCTACAATGAGCAGTTCTTC,CASSLTSGGYNEQFF
TRBV18,TRBD1,.,TRBJ2-1,TGTGCCAGCTCACCGCTCGGGACAGGGCTCAATGAGCAGTTCTTC,CASSPLGTGLNEQFF
TRBV7-2,.,.,TRBJ2-5,TGTGCCAGCAGCTCCAACCAAGAGACCCAGTACTTC,CASSSNQETQYF
TRBV9,TRBD2,.,TRBJ2-6,TGTGCCAGCAGCGCCGGACTAGCGGGAGAGGCACCTGGGGCCAACGTCCTGACTTTC,CASSAGLAGEAPGANVLTF
TRBV29-1,TRBD2,.,TRBJ2-1,TGCAGCGCCGCTAGCGGGGGGTACAATGAGCAGTTCTTC,CSAASGGYNEQFF
TRBV3-1/TRBV3-2,TRBD1,.,TRBJ1-2,TGTGCCAGCAGCCAGGCCGGGACAGGGGGCACTGGCTACACCTTC,CASSQAGTGGTGYTF
TRBV7-3,TRBD1,.,TRBJ1-5,TGTGCCAGCAGCTTAGACAGGGGTCAGCCCCAGCATTTT,CASSLDRGQPQHF
TRBV24-1,.,few,TRBJ2-7,TGTGCCACCAGCAGGGCCTCATCCTACGAGCAGTACTTC,CATSRASSYEQYF
TRBV3-1/TRBV3-2,TRBD1,.,TRBJ1-1,TGTGCCAGCAGACCCGGACAGGGGAACACTGAAGCTTTCTTT,CASRPGQGNTEAFF
TRBV5-1,TRBD1,.,TRBJ1-3,TGCGCCAGCAGCCCAACCACAGGGGTCGGAAACACCATATATTTT,CASSPTTGVGNTIYF
TRBV5-1,.,.,TRBJ2-1,TGCGCCAGCAGCTGGGGGCCGGGCGGCGGGGGTAATTACAATGAGCAGTTCTTC,CASSWGPGGGGNYNEQFF
TRBV18,.,.,TRBJ1-1,TGTGCCAGCTCACCACCCATCCTGGGGCCAGCTTTCTTT,CASSPPILGPAFF
TRBV5-6,TRBD1,.,TRBJ1-4,TGTGCCAGCAGCTTGGCAGGGGGCCTTGAAAAACTGTTTTTT,CASSLAGGLEKLFF
TRBV5-6,.,few,TRBJ1-5,TGTGCCAGCAGCATGGCAGGGGAAAATCAGCCCCAGCATTTT,CASSMAGENQPQHF
TRBV4-2,TRBD1,.,TRBJ1-2,TGTGCCAGCAGCCAACTGGGAACAGGGGGGCAATATGGCTACACCTTC,CASSQLGTGGQYGYTF
TRBV7-9,.,.,TRBJ2-7,TGTGCCAGCAGCTTAGAAGGGGGCTCCTACGAGCAGTACTTC,CASSLEGGSYEQYF
TRBV11-3,.,few,TRBJ1-2,TGTGCCAGCAGCTCGCGGGGAGTAACCGACGGCTACACCTTC,CASSSRGVTDGYTF
TRBV11-3,.,.,TRBJ2-2,TGTGCCAGCAGCAACCGGCTAGCTGGGGAGCTGTTTTTT,CASSNRLAGELFF
TRBV6-6,.,few,TRBJ1-5,TGTGCCAGCAGTGACCGAACAGATCAGCCCCAGCATTTT,CASSDRTDQPQHF